Detailed here is one TCR beta chain. The antigen is not known. The sample comes from a study of cytomegalovirus exposure and HLA in healthy donors. Study-wide results and caveats: A later analysis found first-cohort TCR clusters tended to co-occur in the 120 validation repertoires.

CDR3 length: 14 residues. Germline CDR1 reads MNHEY; CDR2 reads SMNVEV (reference sequence). V was shortened by 5 bases and J by 1 base, with 8 bases between the two germline ends. Repertoires were generated with immunoSEQ multiplex PCR, while TCRdb's copy carries only in-frame clones and drops some. The profile shows about 240,000 clones, around 85% of them singletons. V is TRBV27 and J is TRBJ2-2; D perhaps matches TRBD2 (6 bases). Sequenced input: PBMCs. The sequence was obtained from a woman in her twenties or thirties in good health and CMV-seropositive. The CDR3 DNA reads TGTGCCAGCAGTCCGGGGGTGAACACCGGGGAGCTGTTTTTT. Residues: CASSPGVNTGELFF.